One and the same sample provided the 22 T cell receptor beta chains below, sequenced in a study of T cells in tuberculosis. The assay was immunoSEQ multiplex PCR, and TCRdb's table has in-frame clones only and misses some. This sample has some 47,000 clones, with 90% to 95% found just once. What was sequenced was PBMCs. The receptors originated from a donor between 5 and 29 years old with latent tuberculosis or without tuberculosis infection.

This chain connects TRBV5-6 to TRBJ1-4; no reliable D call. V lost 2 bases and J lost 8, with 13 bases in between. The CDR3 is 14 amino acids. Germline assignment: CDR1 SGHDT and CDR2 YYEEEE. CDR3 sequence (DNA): TGTGCCAGCAGCTTTTTAAATAGCCGGGAAAAACTGTTTTTT. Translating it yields CASSFLNSREKLFF.

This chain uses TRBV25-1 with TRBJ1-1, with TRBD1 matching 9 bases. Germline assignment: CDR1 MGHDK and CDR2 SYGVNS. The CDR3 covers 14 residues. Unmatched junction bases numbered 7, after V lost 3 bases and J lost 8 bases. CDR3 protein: CASSDTGGPPEAFF. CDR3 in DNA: TGTGCCAGCAGTGACACAGGGGGCCCACCCGAAGCTTTCTTT.

CDR3 coding DNA: TGTGCCAGCAGCACTGGACAGGGAGTTATTAATGAGCAGTTCTTC. Amino acid sequence: CASSTGQGVINEQFF. The V call is TRBV6-6, the J call TRBJ2-1; 8 nucleotides agree with TRBD1. CDR1 is MNHNY, CDR2 SVGAGI, per germline (reference sequence). CDR3 length: 15 residues. J gave up 7 bases and V 6 bases, and 11 bases lay outside the gene matches.

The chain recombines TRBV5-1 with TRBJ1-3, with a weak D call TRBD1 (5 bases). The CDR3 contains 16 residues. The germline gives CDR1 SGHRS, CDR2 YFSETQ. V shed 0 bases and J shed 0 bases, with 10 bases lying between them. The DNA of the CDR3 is TGCGCCAGCAGCTTGGCTGGGGGGTCCTCTGGAAACACCATATATTTT. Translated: CASSLAGGSSGNTIYF.

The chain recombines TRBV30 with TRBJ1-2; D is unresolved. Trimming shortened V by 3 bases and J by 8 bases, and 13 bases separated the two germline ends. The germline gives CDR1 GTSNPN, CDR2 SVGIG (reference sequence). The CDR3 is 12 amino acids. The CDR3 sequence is CAWSLSLRGYTF. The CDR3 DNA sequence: TGTGCCTGGAGCCTCTCGCTGAGGGGCTACACCTTC.

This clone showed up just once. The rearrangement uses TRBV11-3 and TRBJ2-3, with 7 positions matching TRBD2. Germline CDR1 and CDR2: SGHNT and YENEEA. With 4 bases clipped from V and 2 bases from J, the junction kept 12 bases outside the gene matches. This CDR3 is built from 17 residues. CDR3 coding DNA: TGTGCCAGCAGCTATAGCCTCGGGGGGACCAACACAGATACGCAGTATTTT. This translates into CASSYSLGGTNTDTQYF.

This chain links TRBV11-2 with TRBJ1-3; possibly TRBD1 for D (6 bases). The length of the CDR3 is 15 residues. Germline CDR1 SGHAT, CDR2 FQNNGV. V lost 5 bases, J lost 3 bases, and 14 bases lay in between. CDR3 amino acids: CASSRTTGFGNTIYF. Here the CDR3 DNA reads TGTGCCAGCAGCCGTACCACAGGGTTTGGAAACACCATATATTTT.

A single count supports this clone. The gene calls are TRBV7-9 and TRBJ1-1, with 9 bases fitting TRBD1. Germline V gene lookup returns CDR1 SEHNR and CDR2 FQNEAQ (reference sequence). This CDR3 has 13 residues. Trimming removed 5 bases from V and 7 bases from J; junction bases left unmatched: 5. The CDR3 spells CASSAGTGLEAFF. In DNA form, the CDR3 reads TGTGCCAGCAGCGCCGGGACAGGGCTTGAAGCTTTCTTT.

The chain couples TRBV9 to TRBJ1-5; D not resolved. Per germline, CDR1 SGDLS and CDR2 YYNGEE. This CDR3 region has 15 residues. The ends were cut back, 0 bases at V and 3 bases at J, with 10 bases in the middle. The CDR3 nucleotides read TGTGCCAGCAGCGTAGGATTCGGGTACAATCAGCCCCAGCATTTT. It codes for CASSVGFGYNQPQHF. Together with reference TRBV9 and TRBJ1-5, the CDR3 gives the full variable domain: DSGVTQTPKHLITATGQRVTLRCSPRSGDLSVYWYQQSLDQGLQFLIQYYNGEERAKGNILERFSAQQFPDLHSELNLSSLELGDSALYFCASSVGFGYNQPQHFGDGTRLSIL.

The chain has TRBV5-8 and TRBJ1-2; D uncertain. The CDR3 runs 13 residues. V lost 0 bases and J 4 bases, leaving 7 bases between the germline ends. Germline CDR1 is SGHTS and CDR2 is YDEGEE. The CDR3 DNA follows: TGTGCCAGCAGCTTGGACGCCAGCTATGGCTACACCTTC. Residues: CASSLDASYGYTF.

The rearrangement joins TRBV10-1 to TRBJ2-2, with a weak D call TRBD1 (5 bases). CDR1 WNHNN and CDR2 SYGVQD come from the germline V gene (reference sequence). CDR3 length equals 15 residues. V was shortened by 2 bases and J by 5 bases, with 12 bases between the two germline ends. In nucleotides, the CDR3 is TGCGCCAGCAGTGAGGAGAACCAGGGAACCGGGGAGCTGTTTTTT. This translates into CASSEENQGTGELFF.

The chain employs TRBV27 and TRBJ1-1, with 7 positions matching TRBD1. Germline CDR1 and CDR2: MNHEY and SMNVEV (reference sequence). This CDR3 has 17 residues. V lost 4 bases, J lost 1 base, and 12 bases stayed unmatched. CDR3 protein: CASSWARFGTANTEAFF. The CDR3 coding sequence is TGTGCCAGCAGTTGGGCCCGGTTCGGGACAGCGAACACTGAAGCTTTCTTT.

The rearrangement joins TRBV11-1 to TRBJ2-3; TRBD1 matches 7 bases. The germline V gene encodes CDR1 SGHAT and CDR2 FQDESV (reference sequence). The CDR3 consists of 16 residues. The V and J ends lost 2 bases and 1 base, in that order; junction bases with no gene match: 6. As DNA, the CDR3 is TGTGCCAGCAGCTTATGGTCAGGGGGTCGCACAGATACGCAGTATTTT. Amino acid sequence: CASSLWSGGRTDTQYF.

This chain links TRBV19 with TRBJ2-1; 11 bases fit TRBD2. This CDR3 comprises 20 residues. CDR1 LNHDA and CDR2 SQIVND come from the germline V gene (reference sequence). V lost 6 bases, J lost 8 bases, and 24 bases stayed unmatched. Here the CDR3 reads CASSPPFYTLAGAHEDEQFF. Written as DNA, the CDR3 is TGTGCCAGTAGCCCTCCTTTTTATACACTAGCGGGGGCCCACGAGGATGAGCAGTTCTTC. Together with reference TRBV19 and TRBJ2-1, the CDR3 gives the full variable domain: DGGITQSPKYLFRKEGQNVTLSCEQNLNHDAMYWYRQDPGQGLRLIYYSQIVNDFQKGDIAEGYSVSREKKESFPLTVTSAQKNPTAFYLCASSPPFYTLAGAHEDEQFFGPGTRLTVL.

The CDR3 DNA reads TGTGCCAGTAGTCTAGGGACAGGGGGCTTTGTCGGCTACACCTTC. It yields the protein CASSLGTGGFVGYTF. The genes are TRBV19 and TRBJ1-2; 12 bases fit TRBD1. This CDR3 is built from 15 residues. V was clipped by 5 bases and J by 8 bases; unmatched bases: 9. The germline V gene encodes CDR1 LNHDA and CDR2 SQIVND (reference sequence).

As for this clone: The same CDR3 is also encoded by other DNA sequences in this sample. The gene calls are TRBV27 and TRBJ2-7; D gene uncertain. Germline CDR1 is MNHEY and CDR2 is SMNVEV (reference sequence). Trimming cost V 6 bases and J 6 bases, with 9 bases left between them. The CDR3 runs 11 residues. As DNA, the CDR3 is TGTGCCAGCAGGAATCGGGTCGAGCAGTACTTC. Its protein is CASRNRVEQYF.

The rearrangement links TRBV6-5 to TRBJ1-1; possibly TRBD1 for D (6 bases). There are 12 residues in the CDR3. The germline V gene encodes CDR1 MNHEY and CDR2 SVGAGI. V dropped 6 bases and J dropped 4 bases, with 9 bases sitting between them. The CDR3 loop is CASSQGFTEAFF. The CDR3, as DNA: TGTGCCAGCAGCCAGGGGTTCACTGAAGCTTTCTTT.

This chain's CDR3 is CASSSRLAGVNEQFF. In DNA, the CDR3 is TGTGCCAGCAGTTCACGACTAGCGGGAGTCAATGAGCAGTTCTTC. The chain combines TRBV6-6 with TRBJ2-1, with 12 positions matching TRBD2. CDR3 length: 15 residues. With 4 bases clipped from V and 6 bases from J, the junction kept 4 bases outside the gene matches. Looked up from germline, CDR1 is MNHNY and CDR2 is SVGAGI (reference sequence).

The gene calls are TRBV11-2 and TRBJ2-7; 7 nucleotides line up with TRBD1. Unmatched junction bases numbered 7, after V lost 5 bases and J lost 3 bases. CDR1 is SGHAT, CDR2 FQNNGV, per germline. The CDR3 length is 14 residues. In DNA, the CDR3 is TGTGCCAGCAGCCGGACAGGACTGGACTACGAGCAGTACTTC. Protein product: CASSRTGLDYEQYF. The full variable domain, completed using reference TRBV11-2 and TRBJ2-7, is EAGVAQSPRYKIIEKRQSVAFWCNPISGHATLYWYQQILGQGPKLLIQFQNNGVVDDSQLPKDRFSAERLKGVDSTLKIQPAKLEDSAVYLCASSRTGLDYEQYFGPGTRLTVT.

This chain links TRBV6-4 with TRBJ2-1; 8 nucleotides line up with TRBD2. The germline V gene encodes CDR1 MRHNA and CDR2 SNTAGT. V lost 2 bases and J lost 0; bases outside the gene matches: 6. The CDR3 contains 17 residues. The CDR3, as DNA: TGTGCCAGCAGTGACCCCCGACTAGCGAGCTCCTACAATGAGCAGTTCTTC. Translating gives CASSDPRLASSYNEQFF.

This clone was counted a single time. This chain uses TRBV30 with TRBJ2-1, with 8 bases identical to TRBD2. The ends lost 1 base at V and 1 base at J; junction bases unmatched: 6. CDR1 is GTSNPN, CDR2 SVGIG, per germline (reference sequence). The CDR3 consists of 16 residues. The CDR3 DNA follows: TGTGCCTGGAGTGAGCCTAGCGGGCTTTCCTACAATGAGCAGTTCTTC. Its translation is CAWSEPSGLSYNEQFF.

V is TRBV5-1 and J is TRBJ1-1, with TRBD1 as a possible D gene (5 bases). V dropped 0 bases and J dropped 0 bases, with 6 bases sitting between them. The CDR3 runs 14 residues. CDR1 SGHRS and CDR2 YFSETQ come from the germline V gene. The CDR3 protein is CASSLGQMNTEAFF. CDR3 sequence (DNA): TGCGCCAGCAGCTTGGGACAGATGAACACTGAAGCTTTCTTT.